This TCR beta chain originates from a study of blood T cell repertoires in COVID-19. Study information: Samples representing acute and convalescent COVID-19 were sourced from the United States, Italy and Spain. From T cells, B-cell-depleted T cells, or PBMCs came the material, which was cDNA or gDNA.

Profiled with immunoSEQ multiplex PCR; TCRdb holds only in-frame clones, not every one. The sample shows 200,000 to 300,000 clones, approximately 88% of them seen only once. This CDR3 is built from 15 residues. Germline lookup yields CDR1 SGHRS and CDR2 YFSETQ. Trimming removed 0 bases from V and 3 bases from J; junction bases left unmatched: 1. Participants had their cohort set by participant-reported clinical history. Source material: PBMCs or T cells enriched from blood (not recorded which). This TCR was recovered from a woman aged 40-49 years with acute COVID-19. The V gene is TRBV5-1, the J gene TRBJ1-3; 9 positions match TRBD1. The CDR3 nucleotides read TGCGCCAGCAGCTTGGACAGGGGGCTTGGAAACACCATATATTTT. As protein: CASSLDRGLGNTIYF.